The 22 T cell receptor beta chains below come from one sample, sequenced in a study of OX40 agonist ivuxolimab in advanced cancers. This table comes from immunoSEQ multiplex PCR, and its TCRdb copy is limited to in-frame clones, with some not included. The top ten hold 0.55% to 0.75% of the sample, which has tens of thousands of clones, about nine tenths seen once. Sequencing was performed on CD4+ or CD8+ T cells sorted from blood, taken in a trial of the OX40 agonist ivuxolimab. Receptors were obtained from an adult with an advanced solid tumor such as melanoma, head and neck, liver or kidney cancer.

This clone was seen a few times. The J gene is TRBJ1-2, the V gene TRBV2, with a tentative D call TRBD1 (5 bases). The V end was cut by 3 bases, the J end by 7 bases, with 12 bases between. Germline CDR1 and CDR2: SNHLY and FYNNEI. This CDR3 is 13 amino acids long. For the CDR3, the DNA is TGTGCCAGCAGTGAGGAACAGCAGGGTGGCTACACCTTC. It codes for CASSEEQQGGYTF.

V gene TRBV30 combines with J gene TRBJ2-3, with D possibly being TRBD2 (5 bases). From germline, CDR1 is GTSNPN and CDR2 SVGIG (reference sequence). This CDR3 has 14 amino acids. V lost 6 bases and J lost 0, with 13 bases in between. The CDR3 DNA reads TGTGCCTGTACGGCGGGCTCTAGCACAGATACGCAGTATTTT. Protein product: CACTAGSSTDTQYF.

This clone was observed a single time. This sequence joins TRBV6-5 and TRBJ2-7; D might be TRBD1 (6 bases). This CDR3 has 13 residues. Germline values: CDR1 MNHEY, CDR2 SVGAGI. V lost 6 bases, J lost 3 bases, and 12 bases lay in between. The CDR3 loop is CASRRTGIYEQYF. The CDR3 DNA sequence: TGTGCCAGCAGGCGAACAGGGATCTACGAGCAGTACTTC.

This chain connects TRBV18 to TRBJ2-1; 8 positions agree with TRBD1. The CDR3 covers 15 residues. The ends lost 2 bases at V and 5 bases at J; junction bases unmatched: 5. Germline V gene lookup returns CDR1 KGHSH and CDR2 LQKENI. CDR3 coding DNA: TGTGCCAGCTCACCAGGACAGGGTTCCGACAATGAGCAGTTCTTC. Protein product: CASSPGQGSDNEQFF.

In the case of this clone: Germline is not matched at one junction end, which may reflect a read error. The chain couples TRBV5-1 to TRBJ2-3; no clear D. From germline, CDR1 is SGHRS and CDR2 YFSETQ. This CDR3 spans 14 amino acids. The CDR3 sequence is CASSSMDGTNTQYF. In DNA form, the CDR3 reads TGCGCCAGCAGCTCCATGGACGGCACAAATACGCAGTATTTT.

This chain's CDR3 is CASTLSAGDYGYTF. For the CDR3, the DNA is TGTGCCAGCACCCTCTCTGCAGGGGATTACGGCTACACCTTC. The chain has TRBV11-2 and TRBJ1-2; tentative D call: TRBD1 (6 bases). CDR3 size: 14 residues. Trimming stripped 7 bases from V and 8 bases from J, with 20 bases between. CDR1 and CDR2 from the germline V gene are SGHAT and FQNNGV.

The V gene is TRBV19, the J gene TRBJ1-2; 9 positions match TRBD1. Germline CDR1 reads LNHDA; CDR2 reads SQIVND (reference sequence). V was pared by 6 bases and J by 4 bases, with 3 bases of the junction left unmatched. CDR3 length: 13 residues. CDR3 sequence reads: CASRGQGVYGYTF. CDR3 in DNA: TGTGCCAGTAGGGGACAGGGAGTCTATGGCTACACCTTC.

The chain uses TRBV11-2 and TRBJ2-7, with D perhaps TRBD1 (6 bases). The CDR3 sequence is 13 residues long. The germline gives CDR1 SGHAT, CDR2 FQNNGV. The V end was cut by 4 bases, the J end by 8 bases, with 15 bases between. Here the CDR3 reads CASSSQRDTKQYF. CDR3 DNA sequence: TGTGCCAGCAGCTCCCAAAGGGACACGAAGCAGTACTTC.

The V gene is TRBV18, the J gene TRBJ1-2, with D unresolved. The CDR3 loop spans 15 amino acids. The germline V gene has CDR1 KGHSH and CDR2 LQKENI. Trimming removed 2 bases at V and 4 bases at J, with 14 bases between. The CDR3 DNA reads as TGTGCCAGCTCACCAGCGGCCGCGGGAGCCTATGGCTACACCTTC. Residues: CASSPAAAGAYGYTF. Complete variable domain (other parts from reference TRBV18 and TRBJ1-2): NAGVMQNPRHLVRRRGQEARLRCSPMKGHSHVYWYRQLPEEGLKFMVYLQKENIIDESGMPKERFSAEFPKEGPSILRIQQVVRGDSAAYFCASSPAAAGAYGYTFGSGTRLTVV.

This sequence joins TRBV2 and TRBJ2-5; D remains unclear. This CDR3 region has 15 residues. Looked up from germline, CDR1 is SNHLY and CDR2 is FYNNEI. Trimming shortened V by 6 bases and J by 1 base, and 15 bases separated the two germline ends. The CDR3 DNA reads as TGTGCCAGCAGCGACTCCCCCGGAGTCCAAGAGACCCAGTACTTC. It specifies CASSDSPGVQETQYF.

The gene calls are TRBV19 and TRBJ1-4, with a weak D call TRBD1 (5 bases). The CDR3 is made up of 16 amino acids. The V end lost 10 bases, the J end lost 0 bases, and 18 bases lay between the germline ends. In germline, CDR1 is LNHDA, CDR2 SQIVND (reference sequence). The CDR3 region has the DNA TGTGCCACCGCGATCCCCGACAGCGCAACTAATGAAAAACTGTTTTTT. This sequence encodes CATAIPDSATNEKLFF.

This chain joins TRBV5-4 and TRBJ2-7, with D maybe TRBD1 (6 bases). The V end lost 4 bases, the J end lost 0 bases, and 17 bases lay between the germline ends. Germline assignment: CDR1 SGHNT and CDR2 YYREEE (reference sequence). CDR3 size: 16 residues. Written as DNA, the CDR3 is TGTGCCAGCAGCCCGCTACAGGGACCCAGCTCCTACGAGCAGTACTTC. Its protein product is CASSPLQGPSSYEQYF.

The gene calls are TRBV2 and TRBJ1-5; 7 bases map to TRBD1. The CDR3 has 16 amino acids. Germline V CDR1 and CDR2: SNHLY, FYNNEI. Losses at the gene ends were 6 bases for V and 0 bases for J; bases not matched to a gene: 8. The CDR3 DNA follows: TGTGCCAGCAGGAAGGGGGCTCCGAATAGCAATCAGCCCCAGCATTTT. This encodes CASRKGAPNSNQPQHF.

The rearrangement links TRBV6-5 to TRBJ2-7; TRBD2 might be the D (5 bases). The CDR3 is made up of 14 amino acids. The V end was cut by 6 bases, the J end by 2 bases, with 14 bases between. The germline V gene has CDR1 MNHEY and CDR2 SVGAGI. The CDR3 nucleotides read TGTGCCAGCAGCCCCAAGCGGCCTCCCTACGAGCAGTACTTC. It is translated as CASSPKRPPYEQYF.

This clone was counted a single time. The rearrangement joins TRBV18 to TRBJ1-5; 8 bases are shared with TRBD1. The CDR3 has 14 amino acids. Trimming at V came to 5 bases and at J to 6 bases, leaving 6 bases not matched to a gene. The germline V gene has CDR1 KGHSH and CDR2 LQKENI. The CDR3: CASSIQGGGQPQHF. CDR3 in DNA: TGTGCCAGCTCAATACAGGGGGGGGGTCAGCCCCAGCATTTT.

V gene TRBV9 combines with J gene TRBJ2-7; possible D gene TRBD1, 6 bases. V lost 5 bases to trimming and J lost 2 bases, with 14 bases between them. CDR1 and CDR2 from the germline V gene are SGDLS and YYNGEE. The CDR3 has 14 residues. CDR3 sequence (DNA): TGTGCCAGCAGTGCCGGGACACGGCCCTACGAGCAGTACTTC. It codes for CASSAGTRPYEQYF.

Of note for this clone: A junction end diverges from the germline sequence, so it may reflect a read error. J is TRBJ1-6 and V is TRBV11-2; D perhaps matches TRBD1 (5 bases). Per the germline V gene, CDR1 is SGHAT and CDR2 is FQNNGV. This CDR3 spans 14 amino acids. The CDR3 bases are TGTACCAGCAGCTTAGGGCCGGGACGGTCACCCCTCCACTTT. Translated: CTSSLGPGRSPLHF.

The V call is TRBV12-5, the J call TRBJ2-1; TRBD1 agrees at 8 bases. There are 16 residues in the CDR3. Germline V gene sequence: CDR1 LGHNT, CDR2 FRNRAP. With V trimmed by 7 bases and J by 7 bases, 15 bases remained unmatched. The CDR3 loop reads CASVNGQGVIRNEQFF. The CDR3 region has the DNA TGTGCTAGTGTCAACGGACAGGGAGTCATCAGGAATGAGCAGTTCTTC.

The CDR3 sequence is CASTGTGGDTGELFF. DNA for the CDR3: TGTGCCAGCACCGGGACAGGGGGGGACACCGGGGAGCTGTTTTTT. The rearrangement links TRBV2 to TRBJ2-2, with 11 positions matching TRBD1. With V trimmed by 7 bases and J by 3 bases, 4 bases remained unmatched. The CDR3 runs to 15 residues. CDR1 and CDR2 from the germline V gene are SNHLY and FYNNEI.

The chain links TRBV20-1 to TRBJ2-7; no clear D. This CDR3 is 11 amino acids long. Per the germline V gene, CDR1 is DFQATT and CDR2 is SNEGSKA (reference sequence). V was clipped by 0 bases and J by 7 bases, with 7 bases between them. The CDR3 coding sequence is TGCAGTGCTAGAGATTGGTCAGAGCAGTACTTC. Translating gives CSARDWSEQYF.

The V and J genes are TRBV6-1 and TRBJ2-3; TRBD1 agrees at 8 bases. Per the germline V gene, CDR1 is MNHNS and CDR2 is SASEGT. This CDR3 spans 14 amino acids. V shed 3 bases and J 5 bases; nucleotides not matched to a gene: 4. CDR3 in amino acids: CASSDRGRGDTQYF. The CDR3 DNA follows: TGTGCCAGCAGTGACAGGGGGCGAGGAGATACGCAGTATTTT.

This clone was observed once. The gene calls are TRBV6-6 and TRBJ2-3; D might be TRBD2 (5 bases). V gave up 5 bases and J gave up 4 bases, with 10 bases separating them. Germline CDR1 and CDR2: MNHNY and SVGAGI (reference sequence). The CDR3 covers 13 residues. The CDR3 DNA reads as TGTGCCAGCAGTCAACGGCGGGCAGATACGCAGTATTTT. This gives the protein CASSQRRADTQYF.